This T cell receptor beta chain was identified in a study of CD8 T cells in Susac syndrome. Random hexamers served to reverse transcribe roughly 0.5 to 1 ug RNA. Across 54 Vbeta and 13 Jbeta, TCR beta CDR3 was amplified with immunoSEQ multiplex PCR. Each CDR3 protein is one row after TCRdb ran MiXCR on the immunoSEQ multiplex PCR reads. The sample includes 180,000 or so distinct CDR3 sequences, about 95% of them seen just once. CD8+ and CD4+ blood T cells underwent TCR beta sequencing. CDR3 length equals 15 residues. Losses at the gene ends were 6 bases for V and 5 bases for J; bases not matched to a gene: 13. The germline V gene has CDR1 DFQATT and CDR2 SNEGSKA (reference sequence).

The V gene is TRBV20-1, the J gene TRBJ2-1; 7 bases match TRBD2. The sample consisted of CD4+ T cells from PBMCs. This TCR derives from a human donor with multiple sclerosis. CDR3 nucleotide sequence: TGCAGTGCCATCCCCCCCGCTAGCGGCCACAATGAGCAGTTCTTC. Its protein is CSAIPPASGHNEQFF.